This TCR beta chain is from a study of cytomegalovirus exposure and HLA in healthy donors. Notes on the study in general: In a later analysis, specific HLA alleles were associated with approximately 17,000 TCR beta sequences at a 0.05 false discovery rate. A missense DCLRE1C variant was associated with V- and J-gene trimming of TCR beta chains in a later analysis, and an independent cohort replicated the association. As was reported, the classifier diagnosed cytomegalovirus status with high specificity and sensitivity.

Germline V gives CDR1 SGHDT, CDR2 YYEEEE. The CDR3 runs 14 residues. V lost 3 bases and J lost 7, with 11 bases in between. Remarks on this clone: The antigen remains unidentified.

Both 60 Vbeta primers and 13 Jbeta primers went into the PCR. As processed by the authors: Among the unique TCR beta chains that a later analysis counted, about 86 million in all, approximately 12 million were shared. Sequencing was performed with immunoSEQ multiplex PCR; in TCRdb, only in-frame clones are kept and a portion is missing. Clonal size and the V and J genes are those of that table, whereas D and trimming came from the DNA. Among about 140,000 clones listed, 55% to 80% were seen once. The V gene is TRBV5-6, the J gene TRBJ1-6, with D hard to call. The source is a woman between 40 and 50 years old in good health and CMV-seronegative. The source material was PBMCs. The CDR3 reads CASSSQVLNSPLHF. The CDR3 coding sequence is TGTGCCAGCAGCTCTCAGGTTTTGAATTCACCCCTCCACTTT. Complete variable domain (other parts from reference TRBV5-6 and TRBJ1-6): DAGVTQSPTHLIKTRGQQVTLRCSPKSGHDTVSWYQQALGQGPQFIFQYYEEEERQRGNFPDRFSGHQFPNYSSELNVNALLLGDSALYLCASSSQVLNSPLHFGNGTRLTVT.